Listed below are T cell receptor beta chains from one sample, sequenced in a study of blood T cell repertoires in COVID-19. Profiling relied on immunoSEQ multiplex PCR, and the TCRdb table lists in-frame clones only, not all of them. Of around 380,000 clones detected, more than 75% appear once; the ten largest clones hold about 1%. Specimen: peripheral blood. All receptors derive from a human donor with acute or convalescent COVID-19. The donor label of this sample is uncertain. Each CDR3 is given with its conserved first and last residue. Fields, in order: clone size, J gene, V gene, D gene, CDR3 protein. The D gene is left open where the match is weak. Not all rows give a size; the values are once, few, many and, for expanded clones, a class.

size: NA; J: TRBJ1-1; V: TRBV6-1; D: NA; CDR3: CASSSTGHTEAFF
size: NA; J: TRBJ2-7; V: TRBV5-1; D: TRBD1; CDR3: CASSLARDGGIPGQGLYEQYF
size: NA; J: TRBJ2-7; V: TRBV6-5; D: NA; CDR3: CASSYSRGGEQYF
size: NA; J: TRBJ1-1; V: TRBV7-9; D: NA; CDR3: CASSLTGTGTEAFF
size: few; J: TRBJ1-2; V: TRBV30; D: NA; CDR3: CAWSTQGAGEYGYTF
size: NA; J: TRBJ2-1; V: TRBV4-1; D: NA; CDR3: CASSQDVPLAHEQFF
size: few; J: TRBJ2-7; V: TRBV7-8; D: TRBD2; CDR3: CASSLLGLADDEQYF
size: once; J: TRBJ1-2; V: TRBV9; D: NA; CDR3: CASSVEMWGANYGYTF
size: NA; J: TRBJ1-2; V: TRBV24-1; D: NA; CDR3: CATSGPGGGHAF
size: few; J: TRBJ1-3; V: TRBV30; D: TRBD1; CDR3: CASSKTGSGNTIYF
size: NA; J: TRBJ1-5; V: TRBV28; D: NA; CDR3: CASSLGGGNQPQHF
size: NA; J: TRBJ1-4; V: TRBV25-1; D: NA; CDR3: CASSVGGTNEKLFF
size: NA; J: TRBJ1-3; V: TRBV28; D: TRBD1; CDR3: CASKGSMGTGEGNTIYF
size: once; J: TRBJ1-2; V: TRBV7-8; D: NA; CDR3: CASSQGGGYGYTF
size: NA; J: TRBJ1-6; V: TRBV2; D: NA; CDR3: CASSGGSGGRNSPLHF
size: NA; J: TRBJ1-1; V: TRBV4-1; D: NA; CDR3: CASSQVGSRGTEAFF
size: NA; J: TRBJ2-3; V: TRBV7-9; D: TRBD2; CDR3: CASSLSRTSGGASDTQYF
size: NA; J: TRBJ2-3; V: TRBV5-1; D: TRBD2; CDR3: CASSPESSGKVDTQYF
size: once; J: TRBJ2-2; V: TRBV9; D: TRBD2; CDR3: CASSPLAGGAENTGELFF
size: few; J: TRBJ2-1; V: TRBV11-2; D: TRBD1; CDR3: CASSWDRVNEQFF